The clone carrying this T cell receptor (beta chain) was counted only a few times. This record belongs to a study of blood T cell repertoires in COVID-19. Per the original methods: Reference gene primer amplification gave estimated nucleated cell counts. This table comes from immunoSEQ multiplex PCR, and its TCRdb copy is limited to in-frame clones, with some not included. V and J calls and clone size are given by that table; D and trimming were obtained from the DNA. The data contain 90,000 or so clones, about two thirds of them singletons. From germline, CDR1 is WSHSY and CDR2 SAAADI. The CDR3 runs to 15 residues. Trimming cost V 9 bases and J 2 bases; bases outside gene matches: 9.

The rearrangement uses TRBV10-2 and TRBJ1-4; 7 bases match TRBD1. The clonotype was recovered from a woman aged 80 or over with acute or convalescent COVID-19. The sequenced sample was peripheral blood. The CDR3 loop reads CASQSHRGTNEKLFF. In nucleotides, the CDR3 is TGCGCCAGTCAAAGTCACAGGGGCACTAATGAAAAACTGTTTTTT.